This T cell receptor (beta chain) was sequenced for a study of blood T cell repertoires in COVID-19. Study details: Both acute and convalescent COVID-19 samples were obtained from the United States, Italy and Spain. T cells, B-cell-depleted T cells, or PBMCs provided the cDNA or gDNA that served as material.

Per the study methods: Counts of nucleated cells, estimated from reference gene primer amplification, were obtained. Assay used: immunoSEQ multiplex PCR; TCRdb lists only in-frame clones, some missing. Clone size and V and J calls were adopted from that table, with D and trimming inferred from the DNA. The sample holds under 60,000 clones; about 90% are singletons and the top ten take about 13%. In germline, CDR1 is LGHDT, CDR2 YNNKEL (reference sequence). V shed 0 bases, J shed 2 bases, and the junction held 4 bases outside the gene matches. The CDR3 has 16 residues. The gene calls are TRBV3-1 (or the pseudogene TRBV3-2) and TRBJ2-3; 8 nucleotides line up with TRBD2. The sequence came from a human donor with active COVID-19. The donor label of this sample is uncertain. Sequenced material: peripheral blood. CDR3 sequence reads: CASSQEAGGNTDTQYF. The CDR3 nucleotides read TGTGCCAGCAGCCAAGAGGCGGGGGGAAACACAGATACGCAGTATTTT.